These T cell receptor beta chains were read from a single sample in a study of CD8 T cells in Susac syndrome. TCRdb recomputed calls from the immunoSEQ multiplex PCR reads with MiXCR, one row per CDR3 protein. The profile covers more than 150,000 distinct CDR3 sequences, with roughly 96% appearing a single time and 0.16% taken by the ten largest. Sequenced: CD4+ T cells from PBMCs. Source of these receptors: a human donor with Susac syndrome. Each CDR3 is given with its conserved first and last residue. D genes are given only for firm matches. Size is omitted from some rows. Given values are once, few, many or a class for expanded clones.

v_gene	j_gene	abundance	d_gene	CDR3nt	CDR3aa
TRBV5-6	TRBJ2-2	NA	NA	TGTGCCAGCAGTTTTGGCCTCATGCGCCCGAACACCGGGGAGCTGTTTTTT	CASSFGLMRPNTGELFF
TRBV9	TRBJ2-5	NA	NA	TGTGCCAGCAGCGTAGCTGGGGGGGCCGGCGAGACCCAGTACTTC	CASSVAGGAGETQYF
TRBV20-1	TRBJ2-3	NA	TRBD2	TGCAGTGCTCGGCCTCACACACCTGGGCTAGCGGGGGGATCGCAGTATTTT	CSARPHTPGLAGGSQYF
TRBV20-1	TRBJ1-1	NA	NA	TGCAGTGCTAAGGAACATTGGGACACTGAAGCTTTCTTT	CSAKEHWDTEAFF
TRBV4-1	TRBJ2-3	NA	TRBD2	TGCGCCAGCAGCCAAGGAGGGAGGGCTAGCACAGATACGCAGTATTTT	CASSQGGRASTDTQYF
TRBV29-1	TRBJ1-5	NA	NA	TGCAGCGTCAAAGGGTTAGGTGGCAATCAGCCCCAGCATTTT	CSVKGLGGNQPQHF
TRBV5-1	TRBJ2-5	NA	NA	TGCGCCAGCAGCTCGGCACTAAGCGGGGAGACCCAGTACTTC	CASSSALSGETQYF
TRBV7-8	TRBJ2-5	NA	TRBD1	TGTGCCAGCAGCTTGGGACAGGGGTCAGGAGAGACCCAGTACTTC	CASSLGQGSGETQYF
TRBV3-1	TRBJ1-2	NA	NA	TGTGCCAGCAGCCAAAGGAGGTCGGGAGGCTACACCTTC	CASSQRRSGGYTF
TRBV5-6	TRBJ1-5	NA	TRBD1	TGTGCCAGCAGTTCCGGGACAGGCTATCAGCCCCAGCATTTT	CASSSGTGYQPQHF
TRBV10-2	TRBJ1-2	NA	NA	TGCGCCACCAAGGGTGGAGACTATGGCTACACCTTC	CATKGGDYGYTF
TRBV2	TRBJ2-3	NA	NA	TGTGCCAGCAAAGGGCGTAGCGAGGATACGCAGTATTTT	CASKGRSEDTQYF
TRBV18	TRBJ1-5	NA	NA	TGTGCCAGCTCACCGCTCGGCGCCACAGGGCAGCCCCAGCATTTT	CASSPLGATGQPQHF
TRBV7-6	TRBJ1-3	NA	TRBD1	TGTGCCAGCAGCTCGGGACAGGGGATCGGAAACACCATATATTTT	CASSSGQGIGNTIYF
TRBV20-1	TRBJ2-3	NA	NA	TGCAGTGCTAGCCTACTAGCTAACACAGATACGCAGTATTTT	CSASLLANTDTQYF
TRBV29-1	TRBJ2-3	once	NA	TGCAGCGTTGAGGGCCTAGGTATGCAGTATTTT	CSVEGLGMQYF
TRBV20-1	TRBJ1-5	NA	NA	TGCAGTGCTAGTGGGCAGATAGGCAATCAGCCCCAGCATTTT	CSASGQIGNQPQHF
TRBV5-1	TRBJ2-5	NA	TRBD1	TGCGCCAGCAACCCGGACAGGGCCCAAGAGACCCAGTACTTC	CASNPDRAQETQYF
TRBV7-2	TRBJ2-6	NA	NA	TGTGCCAGCAGCATGAAGGGCTCTGGGGCCAACGTCCTGACTTTC	CASSMKGSGANVLTF
TRBV20-1	TRBJ2-3	NA	NA	TGCAGTGTCCCGTCGGGGGAACGCACAGATACGCAGTATTTT	CSVPSGERTDTQYF
TRBV19	TRBJ2-1	NA	TRBD1	TGTGCCAGTAGTACCCATGGGACAGGCCCCTACAATGAGCAGTTCTTC	CASSTHGTGPYNEQFF
TRBV2	TRBJ2-1	NA	NA	TGTGCCAGCAGTGAAGGGAAGAGCTCCTACAATGAGCAGTTCTTC	CASSEGKSSYNEQFF
TRBV7-8	TRBJ1-1	NA	TRBD1	TGTGCCAGCAGCTTCCGACAGGGGGTTACTGAAGCTTTCTTT	CASSFRQGVTEAFF
TRBV20-1	TRBJ2-1	NA	TRBD2	TGCAGTGCTAGAGACGCTGGGACTAGGAGTGAGCAGTTCTTC	CSARDAGTRSEQFF
TRBV7-2	TRBJ2-1	NA	NA	TGTGCCAGCAGCCCCTTCCCATCCCAGGCAGGGTGGTACAATGAGCAGTTCTTC	CASSPFPSQAGWYNEQFF
TRBV5-4	TRBJ2-1	few	NA	TGTGCCAGCAGCTTGGAGCTAGGCCGATCGAATGAGCAGTTCTTC	CASSLELGRSNEQFF
TRBV5-1	TRBJ2-1	NA	NA	TGCGCCAGCAGCTTGAACGTCCGGGAGCAGTTCTTC	CASSLNVREQFF
TRBV3-1	TRBJ2-3	NA	NA	TGTGCCAGCAGCCATCTAGGAGATACGCAGTATTTT	CASSHLGDTQYF
TRBV9	TRBJ1-1	NA	NA	TGTGCCAGCAGCGTAGACCAATACACTGAAGCTTTCTTT	CASSVDQYTEAFF
TRBV19	TRBJ2-4	NA	NA	TGTGCCACCGCCCAAGGGGCTTCCAAAAACATTCAGTACTTC	CATAQGASKNIQYF
TRBV7-3	TRBJ1-2	NA	TRBD1	TGTGCCAGCAGCTTAAATCCGGACAGGGGGGGAGGCTACACCTTC	CASSLNPDRGGGYTF
TRBV9	TRBJ2-7	NA	TRBD2	TGTGCCAGCAGCCCCTCTAGCGGATCTAGGGAGCAGTACTTC	CASSPSSGSREQYF
TRBV4-1	TRBJ1-6	once	NA	TGCGCCAGCAGCCAAGATGGGACGGGGAGCTCCTATAATTCACCCCTCCACTTT	CASSQDGTGSSYNSPLHF
TRBV9	TRBJ2-1	NA	TRBD2	TGTGCCAGCAGTAAGACTAGCGGGGGGGTGAGTGAGCAGTTCTTC	CASSKTSGGVSEQFF
TRBV6-5	TRBJ2-1	NA	NA	TGTGCCAGCAGTTCCCTGAAGGCCTCAGAGCAGTTCTTC	CASSSLKASEQFF
TRBV18	TRBJ1-5	NA	NA	TGTGCCAGCTCACCATTGGGCCCCAGCCGGGGAAATCAGCCCCAGCATTTT	CASSPLGPSRGNQPQHF
TRBV29-1	TRBJ2-7	NA	TRBD1	TGCAGCGGTGGACAGGGGGCCGACGAGCAGTACTTC	CSGGQGADEQYF
TRBV12-3/TRBV12-4	TRBJ2-7	NA	NA	TGTGCCAGCAGCTCCCCAGCGACCGACTACGAGCAGTACTTC	CASSSPATDYEQYF
TRBV5-1	TRBJ1-5	NA	NA	TGCGCCAGCAGCTCACTTCCCAGACAGAGCAATCAGCCCCAGCATTTT	CASSSLPRQSNQPQHF
TRBV15	TRBJ1-4	NA	NA	TGTGCCACCAGCAGAGATCAGGGGTCGACTGAAAAACTGTTTTTT	CATSRDQGSTEKLFF
TRBV20-1	TRBJ1-3	NA	NA	TGCAGTGCTAGAGGACAGTTCTCTGGAAACACCATATATTTT	CSARGQFSGNTIYF
TRBV12-3/TRBV12-4	TRBJ2-4	NA	NA	TGTGCCAGCAGTTTGTCGGGAACGGCCAAAAACATTCAGTACTTC	CASSLSGTAKNIQYF
TRBV5-4	TRBJ2-2	NA	NA	TGTGCCAGCAGCTTCCTGGGTCAGGGGAACACCGGGGAGCTGTTTTTT	CASSFLGQGNTGELFF
TRBV20-1	TRBJ2-7	once	NA	TGCAGTGCTACCCGACAGGGAGGGTCCTACGAGCAGTACTTC	CSATRQGGSYEQYF
TRBV5-1	TRBJ2-5	NA	NA	TGCGCCAGCAGCTTCGGCAGGGCTCAAGAGACCCAGTACTTC	CASSFGRAQETQYF